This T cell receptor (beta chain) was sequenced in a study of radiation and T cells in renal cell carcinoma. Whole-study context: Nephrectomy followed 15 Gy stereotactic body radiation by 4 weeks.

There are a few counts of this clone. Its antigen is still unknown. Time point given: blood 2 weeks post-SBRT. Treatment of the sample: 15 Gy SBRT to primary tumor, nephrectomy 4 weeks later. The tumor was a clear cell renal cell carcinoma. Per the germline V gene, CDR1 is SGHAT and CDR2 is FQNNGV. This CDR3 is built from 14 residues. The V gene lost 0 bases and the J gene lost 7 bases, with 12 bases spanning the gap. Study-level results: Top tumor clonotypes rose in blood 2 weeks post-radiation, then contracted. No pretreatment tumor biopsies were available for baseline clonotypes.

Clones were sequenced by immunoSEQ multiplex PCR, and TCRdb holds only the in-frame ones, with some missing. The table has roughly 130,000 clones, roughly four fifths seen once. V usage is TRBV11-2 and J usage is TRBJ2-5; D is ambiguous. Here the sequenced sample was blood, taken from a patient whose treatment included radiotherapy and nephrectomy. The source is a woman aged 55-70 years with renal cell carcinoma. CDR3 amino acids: CASSLEVFPGTQYF. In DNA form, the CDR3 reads TGTGCCAGCAGCTTAGAGGTCTTCCCCGGGACCCAGTACTTC. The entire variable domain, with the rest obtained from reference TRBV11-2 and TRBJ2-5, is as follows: EAGVAQSPRYKIIEKRQSVAFWCNPISGHATLYWYQQILGQGPKLLIQFQNNGVVDDSQLPKDRFSAERLKGVDSTLKIQPAKLEDSAVYLCASSLEVFPGTQYFGPGTRLLVL.